The source of this T cell receptor beta chain is a study of T cells in Graves' hyperthyroidism and ophthalmopathy. With V trimmed by 6 bases and J by 5 bases, 16 bases remained unmatched. Germline lookup yields CDR1 DFQATT and CDR2 SNEGSKA (reference sequence). This CDR3 region has 17 residues. RNA transcripts gave rise to amplified TCR beta CDR3 regions. First-round RT-PCR with HTBI primers amplified the TCR CDR3 region. TCRdb used MiXCR to reprocess the multiplex PCR reads, holding one entry per CDR3 protein. The profile shows about 640,000 distinct CDR3 sequences, about 20% of them singletons. The rearrangement joins TRBV20-1 to TRBJ2-1; TRBD1 aligns across 10 bases. The sample consisted of blood. This receptor was taken from a man aged 25 to 40 with Graves' ophthalmopathy. This CDR3 is CSAHPQSRDRGNNEQFF. The CDR3 DNA sequence: TGCAGTGCCCACCCCCAAAGCCGGGACAGGGGTAACAATGAGCAGTTCTTC.